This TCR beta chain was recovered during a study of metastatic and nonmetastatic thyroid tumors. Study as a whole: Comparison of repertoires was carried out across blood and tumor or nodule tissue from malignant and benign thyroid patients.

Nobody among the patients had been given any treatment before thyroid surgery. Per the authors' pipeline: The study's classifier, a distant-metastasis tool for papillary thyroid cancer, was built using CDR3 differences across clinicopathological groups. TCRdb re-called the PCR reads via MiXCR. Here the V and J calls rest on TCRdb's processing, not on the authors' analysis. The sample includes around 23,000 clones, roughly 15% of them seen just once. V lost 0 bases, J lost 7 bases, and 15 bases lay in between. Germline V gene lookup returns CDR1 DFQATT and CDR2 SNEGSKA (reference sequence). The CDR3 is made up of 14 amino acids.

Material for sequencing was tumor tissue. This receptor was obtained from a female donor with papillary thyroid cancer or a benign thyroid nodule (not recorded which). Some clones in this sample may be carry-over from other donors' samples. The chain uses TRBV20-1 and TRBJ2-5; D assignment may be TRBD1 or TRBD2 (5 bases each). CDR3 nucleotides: TGCAGTGCTAGAGATCCCAGTGGGGCGGGGACCCAGTACTTC. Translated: CSARDPSGAGTQYF.